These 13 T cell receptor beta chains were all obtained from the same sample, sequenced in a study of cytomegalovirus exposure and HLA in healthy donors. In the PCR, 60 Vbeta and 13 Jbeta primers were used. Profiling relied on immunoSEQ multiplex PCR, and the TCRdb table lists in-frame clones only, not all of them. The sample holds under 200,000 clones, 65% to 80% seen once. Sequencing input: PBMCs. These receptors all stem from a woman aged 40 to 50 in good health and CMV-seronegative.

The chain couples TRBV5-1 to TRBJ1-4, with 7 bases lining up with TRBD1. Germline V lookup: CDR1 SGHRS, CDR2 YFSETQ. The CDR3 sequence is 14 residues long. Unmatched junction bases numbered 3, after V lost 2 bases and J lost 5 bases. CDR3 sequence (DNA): TGCGCCAGCAGCTTAGGGACAGTGAATGAAAAACTGTTTTTT. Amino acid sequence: CASSLGTVNEKLFF.

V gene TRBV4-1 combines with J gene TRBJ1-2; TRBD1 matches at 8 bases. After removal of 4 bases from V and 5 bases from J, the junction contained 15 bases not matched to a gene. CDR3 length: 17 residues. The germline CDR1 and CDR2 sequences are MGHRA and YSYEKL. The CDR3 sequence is CASSPQGAPSAPYGYTF. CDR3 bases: TGCGCCAGCAGCCCCCAGGGGGCACCGTCTGCCCCTTATGGCTACACCTTC.

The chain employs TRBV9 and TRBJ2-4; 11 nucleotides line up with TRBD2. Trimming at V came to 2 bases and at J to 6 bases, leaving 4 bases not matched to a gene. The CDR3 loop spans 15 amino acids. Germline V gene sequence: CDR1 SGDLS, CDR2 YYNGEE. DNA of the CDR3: TGTGCCAGCAGCGTTAGCGGGGGGGCGGGAAACATTCAGTACTTC. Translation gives CASSVSGGAGNIQYF. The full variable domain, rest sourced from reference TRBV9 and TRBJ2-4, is DSGVTQTPKHLITATGQRVTLRCSPRSGDLSVYWYQQSLDQGLQFLIQYYNGEERAKGNILERFSAQQFPDLHSELNLSSLELGDSALYFCASSVSGGAGNIQYFGAGTRLSVL.

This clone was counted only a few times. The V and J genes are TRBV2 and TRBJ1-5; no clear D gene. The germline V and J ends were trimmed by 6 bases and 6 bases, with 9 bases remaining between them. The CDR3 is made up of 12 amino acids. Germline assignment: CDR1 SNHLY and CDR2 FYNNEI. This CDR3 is CASREPVQPQHF. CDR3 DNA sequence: TGTGCCAGCAGGGAGCCCGTTCAGCCCCAGCATTTT.

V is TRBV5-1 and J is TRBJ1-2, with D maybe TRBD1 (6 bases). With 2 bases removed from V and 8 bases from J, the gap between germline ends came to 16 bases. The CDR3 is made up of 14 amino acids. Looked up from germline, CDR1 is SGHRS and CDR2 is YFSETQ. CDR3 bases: TGCGCCAGCAGCTTCAAATCCCAGGGGCGAGGCTACACCTTC. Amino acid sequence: CASSFKSQGRGYTF.

DNA for the CDR3: TGTGCCAGCAGTTACGGGACAGGGGGCAGCGAGACCCAGTACTTC. Translated: CASSYGTGGSETQYF. The chain employs TRBV6-6 and TRBJ2-5, with 12 bases that match TRBD1. Per the germline V gene, CDR1 is MNHNY and CDR2 is SVGAGI (reference sequence). The CDR3 extends over 15 amino acids. J was trimmed by 5 bases and V by 2 bases; bases with no gene match: 3.

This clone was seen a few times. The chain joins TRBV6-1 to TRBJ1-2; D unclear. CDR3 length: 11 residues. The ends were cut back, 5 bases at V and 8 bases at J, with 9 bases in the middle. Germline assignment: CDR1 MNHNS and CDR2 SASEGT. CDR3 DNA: TGTGCCAGCAGTCAGTCGTCAGGCTACACCTTC. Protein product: CASSQSSGYTF.

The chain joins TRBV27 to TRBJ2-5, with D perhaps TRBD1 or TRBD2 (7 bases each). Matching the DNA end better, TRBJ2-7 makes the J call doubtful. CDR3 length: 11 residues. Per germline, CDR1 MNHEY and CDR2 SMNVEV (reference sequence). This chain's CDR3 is CATRGGYEQYF. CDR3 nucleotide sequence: TGTGCCACCAGGGGGGGGTACGAGCAGTACTTC.

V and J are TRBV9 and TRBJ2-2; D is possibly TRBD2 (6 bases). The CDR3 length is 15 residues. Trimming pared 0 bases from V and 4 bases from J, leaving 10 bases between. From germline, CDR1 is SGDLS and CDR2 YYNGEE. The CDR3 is CASSVVEGPTGELFF. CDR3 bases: TGTGCCAGCAGCGTAGTGGAGGGGCCCACCGGGGAGCTGTTTTTT.

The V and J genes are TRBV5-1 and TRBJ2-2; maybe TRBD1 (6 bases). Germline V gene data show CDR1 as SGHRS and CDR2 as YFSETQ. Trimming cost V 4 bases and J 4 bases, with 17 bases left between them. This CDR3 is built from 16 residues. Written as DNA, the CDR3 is TGCGCCAGCAGCAAGACTACAGGGCCGGTCACCGGGGAGCTGTTTTTT. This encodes CASSKTTGPVTGELFF.

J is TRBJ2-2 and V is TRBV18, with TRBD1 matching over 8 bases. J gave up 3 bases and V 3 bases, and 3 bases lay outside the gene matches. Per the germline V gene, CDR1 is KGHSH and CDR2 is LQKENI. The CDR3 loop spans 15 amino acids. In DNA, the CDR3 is TGTGCCAGCTCACCGACAGGGGTCCACACCGGGGAGCTGTTTTTT. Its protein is CASSPTGVHTGELFF. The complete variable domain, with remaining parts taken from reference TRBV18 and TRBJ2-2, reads NAGVMQNPRHLVRRRGQEARLRCSPMKGHSHVYWYRQLPEEGLKFMVYLQKENIIDESGMPKERFSAEFPKEGPSILRIQQVVRGDSAAYFCASSPTGVHTGELFFGEGSRLTVL.

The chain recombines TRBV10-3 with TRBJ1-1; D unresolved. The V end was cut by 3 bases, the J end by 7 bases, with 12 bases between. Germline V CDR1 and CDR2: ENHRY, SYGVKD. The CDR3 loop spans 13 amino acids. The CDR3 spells CAISDDPEGEAFF. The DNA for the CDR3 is TGTGCCATCAGTGATGACCCCGAGGGTGAAGCTTTCTTT.

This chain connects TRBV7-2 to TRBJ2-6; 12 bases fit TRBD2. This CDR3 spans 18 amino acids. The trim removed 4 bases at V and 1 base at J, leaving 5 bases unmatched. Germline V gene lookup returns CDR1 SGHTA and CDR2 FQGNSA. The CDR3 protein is CASSSSSGRGSGANVLTF. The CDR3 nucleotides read TGTGCCAGCAGCTCATCTAGCGGGAGGGGTTCTGGGGCCAACGTCCTGACTTTC.